This T cell receptor beta chain was documented in a study of shared T cell receptors in the human thymus. CDR1 SGDLS and CDR2 YYNGEE come from the germline V gene. V lost 4 bases, J lost 3 bases, and 8 bases stayed unmatched. This CDR3 is 15 amino acids long. Sequenced by immunoSEQ multiplex PCR; TCRdb stores in-frame clones only, minus some. The table lists hundreds of thousands of clones, 85% to 90% of them singletons. This clone was counted between two and nine times. The same data also contributed to another study, on human thymus T cells. Per that study: Thymic resections from corrective heart surgery supplied the tissue. Thymic as well as blood repertoires seemed to favor certain V and J genes unevenly.

This sequence originates from a boy under two years old with a congenital heart defect. J is TRBJ2-7 and V is TRBV9, with 9 bases lining up with TRBD2. The sample consisted of thymocytes. The CDR3: CASSPSGTSCYEQYF. CDR3 coding DNA: TGTGCCAGCAGCCCTTCCGGGACTAGCTGCTACGAGCAGTACTTC. The full variable domain, its missing parts supplied by reference TRBV9 and TRBJ2-7, is DSGVTQTPKHLITATGQRVTLRCSPRSGDLSVYWYQQSLDQGLQFLIQYYNGEERAKGNILERFSAQQFPDLHSELNLSSLELGDSALYFCASSPSGTSCYEQYFGPGTRLTVT.